Listed below are T cell receptor beta chains from one sample, sequenced in a study of cytomegalovirus exposure and HLA in healthy donors. The protocol was immunoSEQ multiplex PCR, while the TCRdb copy is restricted to in-frame clones and leaves out a portion. The table shows approximately 140,000 clones, with approximately 73% occurring only once. Sequenced: PBMCs. Source of these receptors: a human donor in good health. CDR3s include the opening cysteine and the closing phenylalanine or tryptophan. A D gene is named only where the DNA matches it firmly. The size field is filled for only some rows; it gives once, few, many or a size class.

.	TRBV5-1	TRBJ2-7	.	TGCGCCAGCAGCTTGGGCCGTGAGAAGTACTTC	CASSLGREKYF
.	TRBV15	TRBJ1-5	.	TGTGCCACGAAGGCAGGGAAGGGCAATCAGCCCCAGCATTTT	CATKAGKGNQPQHF
.	TRBV5-5	TRBJ2-1	once	TGTGCCAGCAGCGTAGAGCGGAGGAACAATGAGCAGTTCTTC	CASSVERRNNEQFF
.	TRBV30	TRBJ1-6	.	TGTGCCTGGAGTCGCCGGGGTGGAAGCTCACCCCTCCACTTT	CAWSRRGGSSPLHF
TRBD1	TRBV4-2	TRBJ1-2	.	TGTGCCAGCAGCCAAGATCTGTTGTGGCAGGGGGAGAAGGGCTACACCTTC	CASSQDLLWQGEKGYTF
TRBD2	TRBV5-8	TRBJ2-1	once	TGTGCCAGCAGCTTGGCGGGGCTAGCGGGAGATAACAATGAGCAGTTCTTC	CASSLAGLAGDNNEQFF
TRBD1	TRBV5-1	TRBJ1-1	.	TGCGCCAGCAGCTTAGGGACAGGCAACACTGAAGCTTTCTTT	CASSLGTGNTEAFF
TRBD1	TRBV19	TRBJ2-3	.	TGTGCCAGTAGTAGGACAGGGGGGACCTTCGCAGATACGCAGTATTTT	CASSRTGGTFADTQYF
.	TRBV6-5	TRBJ2-2	.	TGTGCCAGCAGTTACTTCGGGAACACCGGGGAGCTGTTTTTT	CASSYFGNTGELFF
.	TRBV10-1	TRBJ1-1	few	TGCGCCAGCAGTGGAGGCGCGAGGACTGAAGCTTTCTTT	CASSGGARTEAFF
.	TRBV11-3	TRBJ1-1	.	TGTGCCAGCAGCTTAGATGGGGCGGGAGAAGCTTTCTTT	CASSLDGAGEAFF
TRBD2	TRBV4-1	TRBJ2-1	.	TGCGCCAGCAGCCAAAGAGCTAGCGGGGTTAGTTTGGAGCAGTTCTTC	CASSQRASGVSLEQFF
.	TRBV29-1	TRBJ2-7	.	TGCAGCGTTGTGGTGACAGGTCCCTACGAGCAGTACTTC	CSVVVTGPYEQYF
TRBD2	TRBV4-2	TRBJ2-3	.	TGTGCCAGCTCTGGAACTAGCGGGGGGCCTAGCACAGATACGCAGTATTTT	CASSGTSGGPSTDTQYF
.	TRBV7-9	TRBJ2-3	.	TGTGCCACCTATTCCCGGGACTCTACCTTCACAGATACGCAGTATTTT	CATYSRDSTFTDTQYF
.	TRBV7-9	TRBJ1-2	.	TGTGCCAGCATCCTACCCCCACTCGGGGGATTAGGCTATGGCTACACCTTC	CASILPPLGGLGYGYTF
.	TRBV11-3	TRBJ2-7	once	TGTGCCAGCAGCAACACACCCGGGGAAGACTACGAGCAGTACTTC	CASSNTPGEDYEQYF
.	TRBV5-6	TRBJ2-1	.	TGTGCCAGCAGCTTCAGAGCGATTTCCTACAATGAGCAGTTCTTC	CASSFRAISYNEQFF
TRBD1	TRBV14	TRBJ2-6	.	TGTGCCAGCAGCCCCGGAGGTATGACAGGGGTCGGGGCCAACGTCCTGACTTTC	CASSPGGMTGVGANVLTF
.	TRBV4-1	TRBJ1-1	few	TGCGCCAGCAGCCAAGCGGTTCCCTACCCCATGAACACTGAAGCTTTCTTT	CASSQAVPYPMNTEAFF
.	TRBV5-4	TRBJ2-5	.	TGTGCCAGCAGCTTGGCCCTGGGGGGGGCTCTATCAGAGACCCAGTACTTC	CASSLALGGALSETQYF
TRBD2	TRBV4-2	TRBJ2-1	.	TGTGCCAGCAGCCAAGCTCTGTTTGGGACTAGCCGGGTCGAGCAGTTCTTC	CASSQALFGTSRVEQFF
.	TRBV18	TRBJ2-5	.	TGTGCCAGCTCACCTGATAGCGCCATTGAGACCCAGTACTTC	CASSPDSAIETQYF
.	TRBV5-6	TRBJ2-1	.	TGTGCCAGCAGCCAGAACTGGGGGGCCTACAATGAGCAGTTCTTC	CASSQNWGAYNEQFF
TRBD2	TRBV5-4	TRBJ2-4	.	TGTGCCAGCAGCCCTTGGGGGGGTCTAGCCAAAAACATTCAGTACTTC	CASSPWGGLAKNIQYF
.	TRBV30	TRBJ2-5	.	TGTGCCTGGAACATACAAGAGACCCAGTACTTC	CAWNIQETQYF
.	TRBV5-1	TRBJ1-2	.	TGCGCCAGCAGCGATCTCCGACAGGATAACTATGGCTACACCTTC	CASSDLRQDNYGYTF
.	TRBV6-5	TRBJ1-1	.	TGTGCCAGTAGGGGGGGAGGGCAGAACACTGAAGCTTTCTTT	CASRGGGQNTEAFF
TRBD1	TRBV9	TRBJ2-3	.	TGTGCCAGCAGCACAGAGGGGGCCACAGATACGCAGTATTTT	CASSTEGATDTQYF
TRBD1	TRBV7-2	TRBJ2-1	.	TGTGCCAGCAGCTTAGTGGGGACAGTCAATGAGCAGTTCTTC	CASSLVGTVNEQFF
.	TRBV19	TRBJ1-1	.	TGTGCCAGTAATTCGCAGGGACAAGAAGCTTTCTTT	CASNSQGQEAFF
TRBD1	TRBV28	TRBJ2-3	.	TGTGCCAGCACCTGGACAGGGGGCACAGATACGCAGTATTTT	CASTWTGGTDTQYF
.	TRBV2	TRBJ2-1	.	TGTGCCAGCAGTGTGAGTCGGACAAACCTCCGCTCCTACAATGAGCAGTTCTTC	CASSVSRTNLRSYNEQFF
.	TRBV7-6	TRBJ2-7	.	TGTGCCAGCAGCTTATCACCGGTGGCGCGGGGCAGCTCCTACGAGCAGTACTTC	CASSLSPVARGSSYEQYF
TRBD2	TRBV4-2	TRBJ2-1	few	TGTGCCAGCAGCCAAGATTGGACTAGCGGGGGGGCCAGAGAGCAGTTCTTC	CASSQDWTSGGAREQFF
.	TRBV12-5	TRBJ2-7	few	TGTGCTAGTGGTTACGTCGGGGTGGTGGGGGAGCAGTACTTC	CASGYVGVVGEQYF
TRBD1	TRBV27	TRBJ2-7	.	TGTGCCAGCAGTTCCCCGGGACAGGAGCTCGAGCAGTACTTC	CASSSPGQELEQYF
.	TRBV4-1	TRBJ2-1	.	TGCGCCAGCAGCCATTTTCTGAGACTAGTGATGAATGAGCAGTTCTTC	CASSHFLRLVMNEQFF
.	TRBV5-4	TRBJ2-7	.	TGTGCCAGCAGCTTGTTTCCACAGGGTCGTTATGAGCAGTACTTC	CASSLFPQGRYEQYF
.	TRBV15	TRBJ2-1	.	TGTGCCACCGGCGGGACGGCCTACAATGAGCAGTTCTTC	CATGGTAYNEQFF
.	TRBV9	TRBJ2-3	.	TGTGCCAGCAGCCCCCGCGAAAATACGCAGTATTTT	CASSPRENTQYF
TRBD1	TRBV5-1	TRBJ2-5	.	TGCGCCAGCAGCAAGGGACAGGGGGCTTGGGTAGGAGAGACCCAGTACTTC	CASSKGQGAWVGETQYF
TRBD2	TRBV5-4	TRBJ2-7	once	TGTGCCAGCAGCCCCACACTAGCGGGAGCGGAATACTTC	CASSPTLAGAEYF
TRBD2	TRBV19	TRBJ2-5	once	TGTGCCAGTAGTTCCCCCCGGACTAGCGTAGAGACCCAGTACTTC	CASSSPRTSVETQYF
.	TRBV2	TRBJ1-6	.	TGTGCCAGCGGATCGGGGAGCTCCTATAATTCACCCCTCCACTTT	CASGSGSSYNSPLHF
.	TRBV6-5	TRBJ1-2	few	TGTGCCAGCACCAGGGGCCGCCTCTACACCTTC	CASTRGRLYTF
TRBD2	TRBV7-3	TRBJ2-1	once	TGTGCCAGCAGCTTAGGGCTAGCGGGGGACAATGAGCAGTTCTTC	CASSLGLAGDNEQFF
.	TRBV2	TRBJ1-6	once	TGTGCCAGCAGTGCTCTCCGGGGGGGCAGGAATTCACCCCTCCACTTT	CASSALRGGRNSPLHF
TRBD1	TRBV5-1	TRBJ1-1	.	TGCGCCAGCAGCTTGGTCCACAGGGGGCGGAACACTGAAGCTTTCTTT	CASSLVHRGRNTEAFF
TRBD2	TRBV5-1	TRBJ2-5	.	TGCGCCAGCGGAACTAGCGCCGGGAGTGGAGAGACCCAGTACTTC	CASGTSAGSGETQYF
.	TRBV7-9	TRBJ1-4	.	TGTGCCAGCAGCTTAGGGCAGGGGTTTAATGAAAAACTGTTTTTT	CASSLGQGFNEKLFF
.	TRBV7-2	TRBJ2-1	.	TGTGCCAGCAGCTTAGAAGGGGGCTCCTACAATGAGCAGTTCTTC	CASSLEGGSYNEQFF
TRBD1	TRBV28	TRBJ1-2	once	TGTGCCAGCGGCCGACAGGGGGCTTATGGCTACACCTTC	CASGRQGAYGYTF
TRBD1	TRBV6-6	TRBJ2-7	.	TGTGCCAGCAGACAAGGACAGGGTATGGAGCAGTACTTC	CASRQGQGMEQYF
TRBD2	TRBV5-1	TRBJ2-7	.	TGCGCCAGCAGCCTAGACTATAGCGGGACCAGCTCCTACGAGCAGTACTTC	CASSLDYSGTSSYEQYF
TRBD2	TRBV28	TRBJ2-7	.	TGTGCCAGCAGTTTACTCGGGGGGGGGTACGAGCAGTACTTC	CASSLLGGGYEQYF
TRBD2	TRBV2	TRBJ2-7	.	TGTGCCAGCAGTGACGGGGGAGGGCCTTTCTACGAGCAGTACTTC	CASSDGGGPFYEQYF
TRBD1	TRBV13	TRBJ2-7	.	TGTGCCAGCAGCTTCTACGGACAGGGGGCGTACGAGCAGTACTTC	CASSFYGQGAYEQYF
.	TRBV11-2	TRBJ1-1	.	TGTGCCAGCAGACCGAACAGGGTTTATGGCACTGAAGCTTTCTTT	CASRPNRVYGTEAFF
.	TRBV7-8	TRBJ2-2	.	TGTGCCAGCAGGCTTGGGTCGGGTTACACCGGGGAGCTGTTTTTT	CASRLGSGYTGELFF